A selection of T cell receptor beta chains follows, all from one sample in a study of T cell responses to AZD1222 COVID-19 vaccine. TCRdb's copy holds only in-frame clones and misses some; the assay was immunoSEQ multiplex PCR. The repertoire holds more than 85,000 clones, approximately 81% seen once, with 15% to 20% in the top ten. Sequences were derived from peripheral blood, sampled on day 0 of AZD1222 vaccination. The receptors shown here come from an adult in good health. Both conserved end residues are part of each CDR3.

V gene: TRBV5-8; CDR3 protein: CASPMRSFGVNEQFF
V gene: TRBV5-4; CDR3 protein: CASSRAGAYEQYF
V gene: TRBV19; CDR3 protein: CASRTPGLAGGRSDTQYF
V gene: TRBV28; CDR3 protein: CASSSGDYYGYTF
V gene: TRBV7-9; CDR3 protein: CASSSTGKATEAFF
V gene: TRBV11-3; CDR3 protein: CASSTAYEQYF
V gene: TRBV6-5; CDR3 protein: CASSLAGTYEQYF
V gene: TRBV11-3; CDR3 protein: CASRDAGGQETQYF
V gene: TRBV29-1; CDR3 protein: CSGTKLGMNTEAFF
V gene: TRBV15; CDR3 protein: CATSRTDSRDRFF
V gene: TRBV6-6; CDR3 protein: CASAEGQPQHF
V gene: TRBV2; CDR3 protein: CASSLQTFNEKLFF
V gene: TRBV4-1; CDR3 protein: CASSHIVSEAFF
V gene: TRBV11-2; CDR3 protein: CASSLSQGGGYTF
V gene: TRBV11-3; CDR3 protein: CASTAGNEQFF
V gene: TRBV18; CDR3 protein: CASSPNAGGNTEAFF
V gene: TRBV29-1; CDR3 protein: CSVGRGTDTQYF
V gene: TRBV6-5; CDR3 protein: CASTNGGSSNAEAFF
V gene: TRBV7-8; CDR3 protein: CASGRGINYGYTF
V gene: TRBV5-8; CDR3 protein: CASSLPYEQYF
V gene: TRBV3-1/TRBV3-2; CDR3 protein: CASSQVLQGAGEQYF
V gene: TRBV7-2; CDR3 protein: CASSLGRIQETQYF
V gene: TRBV6-1; CDR3 protein: CASSEQGARGYTF
V gene: TRBV12-3/TRBV12-4; CDR3 protein: CASLNPSSNEQFF
V gene: TRBV24-1; CDR3 protein: CATSDWDSSMMNEQFF
V gene: TRBV5-4; CDR3 protein: CASSSGTGGLGYGYTF
V gene: TRBV2; CDR3 protein: CASSGLQGAPGYTF
V gene: TRBV9; CDR3 protein: CASSVGDRGFYEQYF
V gene: TRBV6-2/TRBV6-3; CDR3 protein: CASSSRQGIGEKLFF
V gene: TRBV4-1; CDR3 protein: CASSQPDRSAYNEQFF